One sample yielded the 26 T cell receptor beta chains listed below, sequenced in a study of T cells in Graves' hyperthyroidism and ophthalmopathy. From RNA transcripts, TCR beta CDR3 regions were amplified. The HTBI set primed first-round TCR CDR3 RT-PCR. TCRdb reprocessed the multiplex PCR reads with MiXCR, giving one entry per CDR3 protein. The sample has a few hundred thousand distinct CDR3 sequences, 20% to 25% seen once. Input material: blood. Receptors were obtained from a man in his forties or fifties with Graves' hyperthyroidism.

This clonotype was seen at least ten times. J is TRBJ2-1 and V is TRBV5-5, with D maybe TRBD2 (5 bases). The CDR3 is 15 residues long. Germline lookup yields CDR1 SGHKS and CDR2 YYEKEE (reference sequence). Deletions cut 1 base from V and 3 bases from J, with 11 bases between. The CDR3 DNA follows: TGTGCCAGCAGCTTGATAGCGCTCGACTACAATGAGCAGTTCTTC. This encodes CASSLIALDYNEQFF. The full variable domain, in which reference TRBV5-5 and TRBJ2-1 provide the parts outside the CDR3, is DAGVTQSPTHLIKTRGQQVTLRCSPISGHKSVSWYQQVLGQGPQFIFQYYEKEERGRGNFPDRFSARQFPNYSSELNVNALLLGDSALYLCASSLIALDYNEQFFGPGTRLTVL.

The table lists this clonotype with many counts. This chain joins TRBV6-5 and TRBJ1-1; 7 bases agree with TRBD1. With 0 bases clipped from V and 3 bases from J, the junction kept 7 bases outside the gene matches. This CDR3 contains 16 residues. CDR1 and CDR2 from the germline V gene are MNHEY and SVGAGI. DNA of the CDR3: TGTGCCAGCAGTTACTCGAGAGAGGGGGCGGACACTGAAGCTTTCTTT. This translates into CASSYSREGADTEAFF.

The chain couples TRBV24-1 to TRBJ1-5, with a weak D call TRBD1 (6 bases). The V gene's germline CDR1 is KGHDR and CDR2 SFDVKD. V was trimmed by 4 bases and J by 6 bases, leaving 15 bases between them. The CDR3 runs 15 residues. CDR3 nucleotides: TGTGCCACCAGTGAGGGGGGCAGGGATGGTCAGCCCCAGCATTTT. Encoded protein: CATSEGGRDGQPQHF.

V is TRBV24-1 and J is TRBJ2-5; maybe TRBD2 (6 bases). This CDR3 region has 14 residues. Germline V CDR1 and CDR2: KGHDR, SFDVKD. The ends were cut back, 7 bases at V and 3 bases at J, with 14 bases in the middle. CDR3 nucleotide sequence: TGTGCCACCAGCACCGGGAGCCATAAAGAGACCCAGTACTTC. Translated, it gives CATSTGSHKETQYF.

At least ten counts were recorded for this clonotype. The chain has TRBV5-1 and TRBJ2-7; 12 nucleotides agree with TRBD2. The trim removed 0 bases at V and 2 bases at J, leaving 3 bases unmatched. This CDR3 is 16 amino acids long. The germline V gene encodes CDR1 SGHRS and CDR2 YFSETQ. CDR3 sequence reads: CASSLARTSGTYEQYF. In DNA, the CDR3 is TGCGCCAGCAGCTTGGCCAGGACTAGCGGGACCTACGAGCAGTACTTC.

The CDR3 DNA reads TGCGCCAGCAGCCATATACTCCGGGACAGGGGAGACAATGAGCAGTTCTTC. The encoded protein is CASSHILRDRGDNEQFF. The chain couples TRBV4-1 to TRBJ2-1, with 10 bases matching TRBD1. The CDR3 has 17 amino acids. In germline, CDR1 is MGHRA, CDR2 YSYEKL. The V gene end was trimmed by 3 bases and the J gene end by 5 bases; junction bases not matched to a gene: 10.

The V gene is TRBV7-9, the J gene TRBJ1-4; TRBD1 aligns across 9 bases. Germline V gene sequence: CDR1 SEHNR, CDR2 FQNEAQ (reference sequence). Trimming at V came to 3 bases and at J to 7 bases, leaving 18 bases not matched to a gene. The CDR3 has 19 amino acids. The CDR3 nucleotides read TGTGCCAGCAGCTTCAGCAGTGGGACAGGGTTTCGCGGCTTTGAAAAACTGTTTTTT. The encoded protein is CASSFSSGTGFRGFEKLFF.

The chain links TRBV6-1 to TRBJ1-5; D remains unclear. CDR3 size: 13 residues. In germline, CDR1 is MNHNS, CDR2 SASEGT. Between the trimmed V and J ends, which lost 2 bases and 6 bases, there was a span of 8 bases. This chain's CDR3 is CASSETKAQPQHF. The CDR3 nucleotides are TGTGCCAGCAGTGAAACAAAAGCTCAGCCCCAGCATTTT.

This sequence joins TRBV10-2 and TRBJ2-7; D gene uncertain. V lost 7 bases and J lost 5, with 9 bases in between. The CDR3 has 11 amino acids. The germline V gene encodes CDR1 WSHSY and CDR2 SAAADI. The CDR3: CASMWANEQYF. The CDR3 DNA sequence: TGCGCCAGCATGTGGGCTAACGAGCAGTACTTC.

The chain uses TRBV20-1 and TRBJ1-4; TRBD1 is a possible D gene (5 bases). V dropped 2 bases and J dropped 8 bases, with 15 bases sitting between them. Germline assignment: CDR1 DFQATT and CDR2 SNEGSKA (reference sequence). The CDR3 has 14 residues. Here the CDR3 DNA reads TGCAGTGCTAGACCCAGGGTGGAGGGAGAAAAACTGTTTTTT. Amino acids: CSARPRVEGEKLFF.

This clonotype was seen repeatedly, ten times or more. This chain uses TRBV12-3 or TRBV12-4 with TRBJ2-5; D is perhaps TRBD2 (6 bases). Trimming stripped 3 bases from V and 4 bases from J, with 9 bases between. The CDR3 runs 13 residues. CDR3 sequence reads: CASSFSGLETQYF. CDR3 DNA sequence: TGTGCCAGCAGTTTTAGCGGTTTAGAGACCCAGTACTTC.

The rearrangement links TRBV6-6 to TRBJ2-1; D ambiguous. CDR1 and CDR2 (germline): MNHNY, SVGAGI (reference sequence). Trimming shortened V by 0 bases and J by 6 bases, and 12 bases separated the two germline ends. The CDR3 covers 15 residues. CDR3 in amino acids: CASSYSRAVGNEQFF. The CDR3 region has the DNA TGTGCCAGCAGTTACTCTAGGGCCGTGGGCAATGAGCAGTTCTTC.

The V gene is TRBV6-1, the J gene TRBJ2-7; D gene uncertain. The CDR3 contains 13 residues. The V and J ends lost 2 bases and 4 bases respectively, with 9 bases between them. Germline V gene lookup returns CDR1 MNHNS and CDR2 SASEGT. The CDR3 DNA sequence: TGTGCCAGCAGTGAATTTGTCAAGTACGAGCAGTACTTC. This gives the protein CASSEFVKYEQYF.

This clonotype was detected many times. The V and J genes are TRBV12-3 or TRBV12-4 and TRBJ1-2; D uncertain. There are 11 residues in the CDR3. Trimming shortened V by 6 bases and J by 5 bases, and 7 bases separated the two germline ends. CDR3 in DNA: TGTGCCAGCAGCTTGGGGTATGGCTACACCTTC. Residues: CASSLGYGYTF.

This clonotype was recorded a few times. The rearrangement joins TRBV30 to TRBJ1-2, with 12 positions matching TRBD1. The ends lost 3 bases at V and 6 bases at J; junction bases unmatched: 5. The germline V gene encodes CDR1 GTSNPN and CDR2 SVGIG (reference sequence). The CDR3 sequence is 14 residues long. CDR3 amino acids: CAWRGQGASDGYTF. The DNA of the CDR3 is TGTGCCTGGAGGGGACAGGGGGCGTCTGATGGCTACACCTTC.

This clonotype has more than one count but fewer than ten. The chain uses TRBV12-3 or TRBV12-4 and TRBJ1-5; D is perhaps TRBD1 (6 bases). The V end was cut by 3 bases, the J end by 5 bases, with 11 bases between. The CDR3 is 14 residues long. The CDR3 loop is CASSFRDTHQPQHF. The CDR3 coding sequence is TGTGCCAGCAGTTTCCGGGACACCCATCAGCCCCAGCATTTT.

The chain has TRBV12-5 and TRBJ1-1; D unclear. V lost 4 bases and J 11 bases, leaving 11 bases between the germline ends. The CDR3 loop spans 11 amino acids. In germline, CDR1 is LGHNT, CDR2 FRNRAP. The CDR3 DNA is TGTGCTAGTGGTTCCCAATCTCCTGCTTTCTTT. It translates to CASGSQSPAFF. Drawing the rest from reference TRBV12-5 and TRBJ1-1, the complete variable domain is DARVTQTPRHKVTEMGQEVTMRCQPILGHNTVFWYRQTMMQGLELLAYFRNRAPLDDSGMPKDRFSAEMPDATLATLKIQPSEPRDSAVYFCASGSQSPAFFGQGTRLTVV.

There are a few counts of this clonotype. The rearrangement links TRBV6-2 or TRBV6-3 to TRBJ2-3; 7 positions agree with TRBD1. CDR1 is MNHEY, CDR2 SVGEGT, per germline. V shed 5 bases, J shed 0 bases, and the junction held 5 bases outside the gene matches. This CDR3 has 15 residues. This CDR3 is CASSHPGQSTDTQYF. CDR3 DNA sequence: TGTGCCAGCAGTCACCCGGGACAGAGCACAGATACGCAGTATTTT.

The chain links TRBV19 to TRBJ1-1, with 7 positions matching TRBD1. V trimming: 5 bases; J trimming: 2 bases; junction bases outside the gene matches: 8. This CDR3 has 15 residues. Looked up from germline, CDR1 is LNHDA and CDR2 is SQIVND (reference sequence). CDR3 bases: TGTGCCAGTAGTCCCCCCTGGACAGGTAACACTGAAGCTTTCTTT. This codes for CASSPPWTGNTEAFF.

This chain uses TRBV9 with TRBJ1-1; D is uncertain. CDR1 SGDLS and CDR2 YYNGEE come from the germline V gene. CDR3 length: 14 residues. The V and J ends lost 0 bases and 1 base respectively, with 7 bases between them. This CDR3 reads CASSVAAGNTEAFF. CDR3 nucleotide sequence: TGTGCCAGCAGCGTAGCGGCGGGGAACACTGAAGCTTTCTTT.

This clonotype has at least ten counts. The gene calls are TRBV7-2 and TRBJ2-7, with 7 bases aligning to TRBD1. Germline V gene sequence: CDR1 SGHTA, CDR2 FQGNSA. Unmatched junction bases numbered 4, after V lost 1 base and J lost 4 bases. There are 14 residues in the CDR3. CDR3 sequence reads: CASSLGQGIYEQYF. DNA of the CDR3: TGTGCCAGCAGCTTAGGACAGGGTATATACGAGCAGTACTTC. The whole variable domain, remainder taken from reference TRBV7-2 and TRBJ2-7, is GAGVSQSPSNKVTEKGKDVELRCDPISGHTALYWYRQSLGQGLEFLIYFQGNSAPDKSGLPSDRFSAERTGGSVSTLTIQRTQQEDSAVYLCASSLGQGIYEQYFGPGTRLTVT.

Only a few counts were recorded for this clonotype. The chain employs TRBV20-1 and TRBJ1-2; D is undetermined. CDR1 and CDR2 (germline): DFQATT, SNEGSKA (reference sequence). The CDR3 spans 15 residues. V lost 0 bases and J lost 0, with 11 bases in between. The CDR3 nucleotides read TGCAGTGCTAGAGATTTACGGGGTTCTAACTATGGCTACACCTTC. Translating it yields CSARDLRGSNYGYTF.

The chain employs TRBV20-1 and TRBJ1-2, with D unresolved. V lost 6 bases to trimming and J lost 2 bases, with 13 bases between them. In germline, CDR1 is DFQATT, CDR2 SNEGSKA (reference sequence). The CDR3 runs to 13 residues. CDR3 amino acids: CSAPWSRNYGYTF. As DNA, the CDR3 is TGCAGTGCCCCCTGGAGCAGAAACTATGGCTACACCTTC.

In its sample, this clonotype was seen a few times. This chain joins TRBV11-3 and TRBJ1-1, with a tentative D call TRBD1 (6 bases). The V gene's germline CDR1 is SGHNT and CDR2 YENEEA. The V end was cut by 6 bases, the J end by 9 bases, with 20 bases between. The CDR3 is 14 residues long. The CDR3 loop reads CASSINRRDKQAFF. The CDR3 nucleotides read TGTGCCAGCAGTATAAATCGCCGGGACAAGCAAGCTTTCTTT.

There are a few counts of this clonotype. The chain recombines TRBV11-1 with TRBJ2-5; D is tentatively TRBD1 or TRBD2 (5 bases each). The germline CDR1 and CDR2 sequences are SGHAT and FQDESV (reference sequence). Trimming cost V 3 bases and J 5 bases, with 7 bases left between them. The CDR3 totals 12 residues. CDR3 DNA: TGTGCCAGCAGCTTCGGGGCGGAGACCCAGTACTTC. Translating it yields CASSFGAETQYF.

The V gene is TRBV27, the J gene TRBJ2-1, with TRBD2 matching 8 bases. Per germline, CDR1 MNHEY and CDR2 SMNVEV (reference sequence). This CDR3 comprises 15 residues. V shed 4 bases and J 1 base; nucleotides not matched to a gene: 3. The DNA for the CDR3 is TGTGCCAGCAGTTCGGGAGGGCCTTCCTACAATGAGCAGTTCTTC. Protein product: CASSSGGPSYNEQFF.